This is a list of T cell receptor beta chains from one sample in a study of blood T cell repertoires in COVID-19. Only in-frame clones appear in the TCRdb table, and some are missing; sequencing was by immunoSEQ multiplex PCR. The repertoire consists of roughly 100,000 clones, with 89% occurring once and the leading ten covering 3.5% to 4%. Sequencing used peripheral blood. The source is a woman in her sixties or seventies with acute or convalescent COVID-19. Both conserved end residues are trimmed from each CDR3. D genes are given only for firm matches.

TRBD1,TRBJ1-1,TRBV3-1/TRBV3-2,ASSQGQGRTEAF
TRBD1,TRBJ1-5,TRBV28,ASSPRQGDQPQH
.,TRBJ2-1,TRBV30,AWSAGTSYNEQF
.,TRBJ1-6,TRBV27,ASRGEGSYNSPLH
TRBD2,TRBJ2-2,TRBV6-6,ASRLAGGAGELF
.,TRBJ1-3,TRBV6-1,ASSTANSGNTIY
TRBD1,TRBJ1-1,TRBV19,ASGQGTNTEAF
TRBD1,TRBJ2-5,TRBV10-1,ASSPGTVSQETQY
.,TRBJ1-6,TRBV4-1,ASSHGRQSSRQALH
TRBD2,TRBJ2-1,TRBV4-1,ASSQSGLAGGRSGNEQF
TRBD1,TRBJ2-7,TRBV9,ASSPGGTGSYEQY
TRBD2,TRBJ2-1,TRBV5-4,ASSLGLAGGNEQF
TRBD1,TRBJ2-2,TRBV19,ASSPITGTGSTGELF
TRBD1,TRBJ1-2,TRBV7-2,ASSFSGTDGYT
TRBD2,TRBJ2-2,TRBV15,ATSRTSGSNGGELF
TRBD1,TRBJ1-1,TRBV7-8,ASSLRDREHTEAF
TRBD1,TRBJ2-2,TRBV30,AWSVAGRGTGGRMTGELF